Shown below are 26 T cell receptor beta chains from a single sample sequenced in a study of T cell responses to AZD1222 COVID-19 vaccine. Some clones are missing from TCRdb's copy, which holds only in-frame ones; the method was immunoSEQ multiplex PCR. The sample includes 150,000 or so clones, 93% of them seen just once. The sequenced sample was peripheral blood, obtained on day 0 of MenACWY control vaccination. These receptors were taken from an adult in good health.

The chain has TRBV6-6 and TRBJ1-2; a possible D gene is TRBD1 (5 bases). Germline V gene data show CDR1 as MNHNY and CDR2 as SVGAGI (reference sequence). This CDR3 contains 11 residues. V lost 5 bases to trimming and J lost 14 bases, with 15 bases between them. DNA of the CDR3: TGTGCCAGCAGTACCGGGGCCTCAGAAACCTTC. Translation gives CASSTGASETF.

The CDR3 protein is CASRIWSGANVLTF. DNA of the CDR3: TGTGCCAGCAGAATTTGGTCTGGGGCCAACGTCCTGACTTTC. The gene calls are TRBV6-1 and TRBJ2-6; D uncertain. The germline V gene has CDR1 MNHNS and CDR2 SASEGT. The V end was cut by 6 bases, the J end by 1 base, with 7 bases between. This CDR3 has 14 amino acids.

The CDR3 loop is CASSKGGQGIHTQYF. The CDR3 DNA follows: TGTGCCAGCTCCAAAGGGGGACAGGGGATACATACGCAGTATTTT. This chain uses TRBV7-9 with TRBJ2-3, with 10 bases fitting TRBD1. V dropped 8 bases and J dropped 7; count of bases not matched to a gene: 12. The CDR3 has 15 residues. CDR1 and CDR2 from the germline V gene are SEHNR and FQNEAQ (reference sequence).

This clone was counted between two and nine times. This chain joins TRBV6-5 and TRBJ1-5, with D unclear. The germline V gene encodes CDR1 MNHEY and CDR2 SVGAGI. V dropped 0 bases and J dropped 6 bases, with 9 bases sitting between them. The CDR3 is 14 amino acids. The CDR3 nucleotides are TGTGCCAGCAGTTACTCCGAAGGGAGTCAGCCCCAGCATTTT. This gives the protein CASSYSEGSQPQHF.

The rearrangement uses TRBV30 and TRBJ1-2; perhaps TRBD1 as D (5 bases). Trimming pared 6 bases from V and 8 bases from J, leaving 16 bases between. CDR3 length equals 12 residues. Germline CDR1 reads GTSNPN; CDR2 reads SVGIG (reference sequence). The CDR3 nucleotides are TGTGCCTGCCTATCCGGGACCGAGGGCTACACCTTC. Translation: CACLSGTEGYTF.

This chain connects TRBV18 to TRBJ1-1; 7 bases match TRBD1. After removal of 3 bases from V and 7 bases from J, the junction contained 14 bases not matched to a gene. The CDR3 is made up of 16 amino acids. CDR1 is KGHSH, CDR2 LQKENI, per germline. CDR3 residues: CASSPRDRGVDSEAFF. Here the CDR3 DNA reads TGTGCCAGCTCACCCCGGGACAGAGGGGTGGACAGTGAAGCTTTCTTT.

The chain uses TRBV2 and TRBJ1-5; 7 bases align to TRBD1. CDR3 length: 15 residues. The V and J ends lost 0 bases and 4 bases, in that order; junction bases with no gene match: 3. From germline, CDR1 is SNHLY and CDR2 FYNNEI. The CDR3 is CASSEAGGKNQPQHF. The CDR3 bases are TGTGCCAGCAGTGAAGCAGGGGGCAAGAATCAGCCCCAGCATTTT. The full variable domain, completed using reference TRBV2 and TRBJ1-5, is EPEVTQTPSHQVTQMGQEVILRCVPISNHLYFYWYRQILGQKVEFLVSFYNNEISEKSEIFDDQFSVERPDGSNFTLKIRSTKLEDSAMYFCASSEAGGKNQPQHFGDGTRLSIL.

V is TRBV28 and J is TRBJ2-1; TRBD1 aligns across 10 bases. Germline CDR1 and CDR2: MDHEN and SYDVKM. The CDR3 is made up of 16 amino acids. The junction had 10 bases not matched to a gene; V was cut back by 4 bases and J by 7 bases. The CDR3 sequence: CASSSFPRDRGNEQFF. The DNA for the CDR3 is TGTGCCAGCAGTTCTTTTCCCCGGGACAGGGGTAATGAGCAGTTCTTC.

In this sample, this clone turned up once. The gene calls are TRBV18 and TRBJ1-1; perhaps TRBD1 as D (5 bases). The CDR3 totals 14 residues. Per germline, CDR1 KGHSH and CDR2 LQKENI. Trimming cost V 6 bases and J 5 bases, with 16 bases left between them. CDR3 DNA sequence: TGTGCCAGCTCCCCTCTGGGGGGTTCGACTGAAGCTTTCTTT. Amino acid sequence: CASSPLGGSTEAFF.

This clone was seen a handful of times. This chain connects TRBV15 to TRBJ1-1, with 7 nucleotides matching TRBD1. The CDR3 is 16 residues long. Germline-derived CDR1 and CDR2 are LNHNV and YYDKDF (reference sequence). With V trimmed by 1 base and J by 3 bases, 8 bases remained unmatched. For the CDR3, the DNA is TGTGCCACCAGCAGAGGCCTACAGGGGAGGTACACTGAAGCTTTCTTT. This encodes CATSRGLQGRYTEAFF.

The rearrangement links TRBV7-9 to TRBJ1-2, with D possibly being TRBD1 (5 bases). Germline CDR1 reads SEHNR; CDR2 reads FQNEAQ (reference sequence). This CDR3 is 13 amino acids long. V lost 5 bases, J lost 4 bases, and 11 bases lay in between. The DNA for the CDR3 is TGTGCCAGCAGCGGAGGGGCGTTCTATGGCTACACCTTC. This translates into CASSGGAFYGYTF.

The chain has TRBV7-9 and TRBJ1-2; weak D call: TRBD1 (5 bases). The V gene's germline CDR1 is SEHNR and CDR2 FQNEAQ (reference sequence). CDR3 length equals 15 residues. V lost 5 bases, J lost 0 bases, and 13 bases lay in between. The CDR3 DNA follows: TGTGCCAGCAGCCCGTGGGACGCTGCTAACTATGGCTACACCTTC. Protein product: CASSPWDAANYGYTF.

The chain joins TRBV29-1 to TRBJ1-1, with a possible D match to TRBD1 (6 bases). V dropped 7 bases and J dropped 1 base, with 16 bases sitting between them. CDR3 length: 14 residues. Per the germline V gene, CDR1 is SQVTM and CDR2 is ANQGSEA. CDR3 nucleotides: TGCAGCGCTAATAAGGGACACGGGAACACTGAAGCTTTCTTT. Its protein product is CSANKGHGNTEAFF.

A word on this clone: In the same sample, other DNA sequences code for this CDR3. The chain has TRBV12-3 or TRBV12-4 and TRBJ1-1; D gene unclear. CDR3 length: 11 residues. V lost 1 base and J 4 bases, leaving 1 base between the germline ends. For the CDR3, the DNA is TGTGCCAGCAGTTTAGGCACTGAAGCTTTCTTT. Amino acids: CASSLGTEAFF.

This sequence joins TRBV6-2 or TRBV6-3 and TRBJ1-1; the match to TRBD1 covers 7 bases. The CDR3 has 18 amino acids. Germline V lookup: CDR1 MNHEY, CDR2 SVGEGT. Trimming at V came to 3 bases and at J to 3 bases, leaving 16 bases not matched to a gene. CDR3 DNA: TGTGCCAGCAGTTATCTAGTGGGACAGCCCTATAGGGACACTGAAGCTTTCTTT. As protein: CASSYLVGQPYRDTEAFF.

The rearrangement links TRBV20-1 to TRBJ1-2, with a possible D match to TRBD1 (5 bases). The germline V gene has CDR1 DFQATT and CDR2 SNEGSKA (reference sequence). V was trimmed by 3 bases and J by 8 bases, leaving 19 bases between them. The CDR3 is 14 residues long. Here the CDR3 reads CSASSRGEAMGYTF. In DNA form, the CDR3 reads TGCAGTGCTAGTAGTCGGGGCGAAGCTATGGGCTACACCTTC.

V usage is TRBV11-2 and J usage is TRBJ1-1, with D perhaps matching TRBD1 (6 bases). Looked up from germline, CDR1 is SGHAT and CDR2 is FQNNGV. This CDR3 spans 15 amino acids. With 2 bases removed from V and 1 base from J, the gap between germline ends came to 11 bases. For the CDR3, the DNA is TGTGCCAGCAGCTTAATCCCGGACAGGAACACTGAAGCTTTCTTT. Amino acid sequence: CASSLIPDRNTEAFF.

V usage is TRBV30 and J usage is TRBJ1-5, with TRBD1 matching 9 bases. Germline V gene sequence: CDR1 GTSNPN, CDR2 SVGIG (reference sequence). The V gene end was trimmed by 7 bases and the J gene end by 0 bases; junction bases not matched to a gene: 22. The CDR3 length is 20 residues. This CDR3 is CAYKGDLRDRETGSNQPQHF. Written as DNA, the CDR3 is TGTGCCTACAAAGGGGACCTCCGGGACAGGGAAACTGGTAGCAATCAGCCCCAGCATTTT.

The rearrangement joins TRBV15 to TRBJ1-2; D may be TRBD1 (5 bases). Germline V CDR1 and CDR2: LNHNV, YYDKDF (reference sequence). V lost 3 bases, J lost 7 bases, and 15 bases lay in between. This CDR3 is built from 14 residues. The CDR3 DNA reads as TGTGCCACCAGCAGGAGCGGACTGAGGGGTGGCTACACCTTC. Protein sequence: CATSRSGLRGGYTF.

The chain employs TRBV7-9 and TRBJ2-7; 10 nucleotides match TRBD2. The V gene's germline CDR1 is SEHNR and CDR2 FQNEAQ (reference sequence). This CDR3 spans 15 amino acids. V shed 1 base and J 4 bases; nucleotides not matched to a gene: 4. CDR3 in DNA: TGTGCCAGCAGCTTAGTTAGCGGGAGGCGTTACGAGCAGTACTTC. Encoded protein: CASSLVSGRRYEQYF. Full variable domain (outside the CDR3, taken from reference TRBV7-9 and TRBJ2-7): DTGVSQNPRHKITKRGQNVTFRCDPISEHNRLYWYRQTLGQGPEFLTYFQNEAQLEKSRLLSDRFSAERPKGSFSTLEIQRTEQGDSAMYLCASSLVSGRRYEQYFGPGTRLTVT.

This clone was recorded once. This rearrangement joins TRBV24-1 to TRBJ1-1; D possibly corresponds to TRBD1 (6 bases). The length of the CDR3 is 16 residues. CDR1 is KGHDR, CDR2 SFDVKD, per germline. Trimming removed 2 bases at V and 1 base at J, with 13 bases between. The CDR3 DNA reads as TGTGCCACCAGTGATTCCCTGGCAGGGGAGAACACTGAAGCTTTCTTT. It specifies CATSDSLAGENTEAFF.

The CDR3 here is CSVEAREDYGYTF. CDR3 nucleotides: TGCAGCGTTGAGGCCCGTGAAGACTATGGCTACACCTTC. J is TRBJ1-2 and V is TRBV29-1; D is uncertain. Germline CDR1 reads SQVTM; CDR2 reads ANQGSEA. The CDR3 sequence is 13 residues long. Deletions cut 3 bases from V and 3 bases from J, with 11 bases between.

The chain uses TRBV3-1 (or the pseudogene TRBV3-2) and TRBJ2-1; 8 nucleotides agree with TRBD2. Trimming at V came to 2 bases and at J to 5 bases, leaving 8 bases not matched to a gene. In germline, CDR1 is LGHDT, CDR2 YNNKEL (reference sequence). CDR3 size: 16 residues. CDR3 residues: CASSQFGGVGNNEQFF. The DNA for the CDR3 is TGTGCCAGCAGCCAATTCGGGGGGGTCGGCAACAATGAGCAGTTCTTC.

This clone was detected once. The rearrangement joins TRBV7-8 to TRBJ2-7, with D possibly matching TRBD1 (6 bases). V shed 5 bases and J shed 6 bases, with 11 bases lying between them. In germline, CDR1 is SGHVS, CDR2 FQNEAQ. This CDR3 has 12 amino acids. The CDR3 is CASSLRTAEQYF. Written as DNA, the CDR3 is TGTGCCAGCAGCCTTAGGACAGCCGAGCAGTACTTC.

The CDR3 nucleotides read TGTGCCAGCGGACAGGGGGCGAACAAAGAGACCCAGTACTTC. This encodes CASGQGANKETQYF. The chain is built from TRBV5-4 and TRBJ2-5, with 11 bases that match TRBD1. The CDR3 totals 14 residues. CDR1 and CDR2 (germline): SGHNT, YYREEE (reference sequence). V shed 7 bases, J shed 3 bases, and the junction held 5 bases outside the gene matches.

This rearrangement joins TRBV6-5 to TRBJ1-2, with D perhaps TRBD1 (5 bases). The CDR3 length is 15 residues. Between the trimmed V and J ends, which lost 1 base and 5 bases, there was a span of 14 bases. Germline-derived CDR1 and CDR2 are MNHEY and SVGAGI. This CDR3 reads CASSYFRGEDYGYTF. CDR3 coding DNA: TGTGCCAGCAGTTACTTTCGGGGGGAGGATTATGGCTACACCTTC.